This TCR beta chain was sequenced during a study of post-analysis software for immune sequencing data. Study-wide background: Disease courses included relapsing-remitting, secondary progressive and progressive-relapsing multiple sclerosis.

Findings and limits, study-wide: Multiple sclerosis patients had significantly lower normalized Chao1 diversity than controls. Comparison of patients with controls showed about 5 TRBV segments more frequent in patients, TRBV5-6, TRBV5-1 and TRBV20-1 among them. F-measure co-clustering was strong for batch-matched samples.

Tagging with unique molecular identifiers was a feature of the TCR beta cDNA libraries. Via MiXCR, TCRdb re-called the PCR reads, giving one row per CDR3 protein. This table has roughly 580,000 distinct CDR3 sequences, 44% appearing once. CDR3 length: 16 residues. V dropped 5 bases and J dropped 5 bases, with 19 bases sitting between them. About this clonotype: Its target is not known.

This clonotype was obtained from a girl aged 5-17 years with multiple sclerosis. The chain links TRBV12-3 or TRBV12-4 to TRBJ1-5; D is possibly TRBD1 (6 bases). Sample: blood. The CDR3 here is CASSQAATGDHQPQHF. The CDR3 DNA reads as TGTGCCAGCAGTCAAGCGGCGACAGGCGATCATCAGCCCCAGCATTTT.